These 8 T cell receptor beta chains share one sample of origin, sequenced in a study of CDR3 diversity in severe acne. One entry per CDR3 protein, called by TCRdb with MiXCR from the PCR reads. The data show more than 85,000 distinct CDR3 sequences, around 50% seen once. The sequenced sample consisted of blood. These receptors were taken from a male donor in good health, serving as a control.

This clonotype was detected many times. V is TRBV5-1 and J is TRBJ1-4, with a weak D call TRBD1 (6 bases). V was pared by 1 base and J by 7 bases, with 8 bases between. CDR1 and CDR2 from the germline V gene are SGHRS and YFSETQ. CDR3 length: 13 residues. The CDR3 DNA reads TGCGCCAGCAGCTTGTTCAGGGGTGAAAAACTGTTTTTT. Amino acids: CASSLFRGEKLFF.

The chain employs TRBV2 and TRBJ1-2; no reliable D call. The V gene's germline CDR1 is SNHLY and CDR2 FYNNEI. The CDR3 sequence is 13 residues long. The V end lost 4 bases, the J end lost 1 base, and 7 bases lay between the germline ends. CDR3: CASSASVNYGYTF. CDR3 bases: TGTGCCAGCAGTGCATCGGTTAACTATGGCTACACCTTC. The full variable domain, its missing parts supplied by reference TRBV2 and TRBJ1-2, is EPEVTQTPSHQVTQMGQEVILRCVPISNHLYFYWYRQILGQKVEFLVSFYNNEISEKSEIFDDQFSVERPDGSNFTLKIRSTKLEDSAMYFCASSASVNYGYTFGSGTRLTVV.

This clonotype was detected a few times. The chain joins TRBV7-9 to TRBJ2-7; D ambiguous. V shed 3 bases and J shed 2 bases, with 5 bases lying between them. Germline assignment: CDR1 SEHNR and CDR2 FQNEAQ (reference sequence). The CDR3 has 12 amino acids. For the CDR3, the DNA is TGTGCCAGCAGCTTCGAACCCTACGAGCAGTACTTC. Amino acids: CASSFEPYEQYF.

This clonotype was seen many times. The rearrangement uses TRBV15 and TRBJ2-3, with D possibly being TRBD1 (5 bases). The CDR3 runs to 14 residues. Germline-derived CDR1 and CDR2 are LNHNV and YYDKDF (reference sequence). V was pared by 3 bases and J by 0 bases, with 7 bases between. This chain's CDR3 is CATSSRGSTDTQYF. For the CDR3, the DNA is TGTGCCACCAGCAGTAGGGGTAGCACAGATACGCAGTATTTT. The complete variable domain, with remaining parts taken from reference TRBV15 and TRBJ2-3, reads DAMVIQNPRYQVTQFGKPVTLSCSQTLNHNVMYWYQQKSSQAPKLLFHYYDKDFNNEADTPDNFQSRRPNTSFCFLDIRSPGLGDTAMYLCATSSRGSTDTQYFGPGTRLTVL.

The chain combines TRBV24-1 with TRBJ2-6; D unclear. Trimming shortened V by 1 base and J by 4 bases, and 1 base separated the two germline ends. Germline CDR1 KGHDR, CDR2 SFDVKD. The CDR3 consists of 13 residues. In DNA form, the CDR3 reads TGTGCCACCAGTGATTTAGGGGCCAACGTCCTGACTTTC. Its translation: CATSDLGANVLTF.

CDR3: CASSREQGAKNIQYF. CDR3 DNA: TGTGCCAGCAGCCGGGAACAGGGGGCCAAAAACATTCAGTACTTC. The genes are TRBV5-6 and TRBJ2-4; TRBD1 matches 7 bases. Trimming at V came to 4 bases and at J to 1 base, leaving 5 bases not matched to a gene. Germline V CDR1 and CDR2: SGHDT, YYEEEE. The CDR3 is 15 amino acids.

The rearrangement uses TRBV19 and TRBJ2-7; D tentatively reads TRBD1 or TRBD2 (5 bases each). The CDR3 has 16 residues. Germline lookup yields CDR1 LNHDA and CDR2 SQIVND (reference sequence). The ends were cut back, 0 bases at V and 7 bases at J, with 19 bases in the middle. In DNA, the CDR3 is TGTGCCAGTAGTATAGATCGGGACGGAAAGCGCCGGGAGCAGTACTTC. Amino acid sequence: CASSIDRDGKRREQYF.

The count of this clonotype is one. The gene calls are TRBV24-1 and TRBJ2-3, with D hard to call. The CDR3 runs to 13 residues. Germline V gene data show CDR1 as KGHDR and CDR2 as SFDVKD. Trimming removed 7 bases at V and 1 base at J, with 8 bases between. The CDR3 region is CATRAPRTDTQYF. DNA of the CDR3: TGTGCCACCAGAGCTCCCCGCACAGATACGCAGTATTTT.